The 8 T cell receptor beta chains in this list originate from one sample, sequenced in a study of neoadjuvant anti-PD-1 for oral cavity cancer. Sequenced by immunoSEQ multiplex PCR; TCRdb stores in-frame clones only, minus some. Of 35,000 to 50,000 clones in the sample, approximately 80% are singletons; the top ten hold approximately 4.8%. Time point denoted: after neoadjuvant nivolumab, at surgical resection. This sample comprised PBMCs, obtained after nivolumab (anti-PD-1) treatment. These receptors originate from a person aged 35-79 years with oral cavity squamous cell carcinoma.

The chain uses TRBV14 and TRBJ1-2, with D possibly matching TRBD1 (5 bases). CDR3 length equals 14 residues. Deletions cut 0 bases from V and 4 bases from J, with 9 bases between. Germline loops: CDR1 SGHDN, CDR2 FVKESK. In nucleotides, the CDR3 is TGTGCCAGCAGCCAAGACGGGGACCCCTATGGCTACACCTTC. Translated, it gives CASSQDGDPYGYTF.

The rearrangement links TRBV7-9 to TRBJ1-1, with D hard to call. Germline CDR1 is SEHNR and CDR2 is FQNEAQ (reference sequence). The V end lost 7 bases, the J end lost 1 base, and 10 bases lay between the germline ends. The CDR3 contains 13 residues. The CDR3: CASTQMANTEAFF. The DNA for the CDR3 is TGTGCCAGCACCCAAATGGCGAACACTGAAGCTTTCTTT.

The rearrangement uses TRBV5-4 and TRBJ2-7, with D uncertain. CDR1 and CDR2 (germline): SGHNT, YYREEE (reference sequence). This CDR3 has 13 residues. With 0 bases removed from V and 4 bases from J, the gap between germline ends came to 8 bases. CDR3: CASSLEGGYEQYF. The CDR3 nucleotides are TGTGCCAGCAGCTTGGAGGGTGGGTACGAGCAGTACTTC.

The chain employs TRBV11-1 and TRBJ2-2; 8 nucleotides line up with TRBD2. Unmatched junction bases numbered 11, after V lost 0 bases and J lost 5 bases. Germline lookup yields CDR1 SGHAT and CDR2 FQDESV (reference sequence). This CDR3 region has 18 residues. CDR3 protein: CASSLAMIAGTSTGELFF. The CDR3 DNA reads TGTGCCAGCAGCTTAGCGATGATAGCGGGGACTTCGACCGGGGAGCTGTTTTTT.

This chain connects TRBV6-1 to TRBJ1-5; D perhaps matches TRBD1 (6 bases). This CDR3 is built from 13 residues. CDR1 and CDR2 from the germline V gene are MNHNS and SASEGT. V was clipped by 7 bases and J by 7 bases, with 14 bases between them. The CDR3 nucleotides read TGTGCCAGCATCCTATCAGGGGCCCAGCCCCAGCATTTT. This codes for CASILSGAQPQHF.

The gene calls are TRBV2 and TRBJ2-1; D perhaps matches TRBD2 (5 bases). The CDR3 runs 15 residues. The germline gives CDR1 SNHLY, CDR2 FYNNEI. V was clipped by 6 bases and J by 3 bases, with 15 bases between them. The CDR3 DNA sequence: TGTGCCAGCAGGGACTTAGGAACGAGCTACAATGAGCAGTTCTTC. Residues: CASRDLGTSYNEQFF. The full variable domain, its missing parts supplied by reference TRBV2 and TRBJ2-1, is EPEVTQTPSHQVTQMGQEVILRCVPISNHLYFYWYRQILGQKVEFLVSFYNNEISEKSEIFDDQFSVERPDGSNFTLKIRSTKLEDSAMYFCASRDLGTSYNEQFFGPGTRLTVL.

This rearrangement joins TRBV2 to TRBJ2-5; D ambiguous. Germline V gives CDR1 SNHLY, CDR2 FYNNEI. The CDR3 extends over 14 amino acids. V lost 11 bases and J lost 6, with 22 bases in between. The CDR3 region is CASQTGPSEKTQYF. The CDR3 nucleotides read TGTGCCTCCCAGACCGGGCCCTCAGAAAAGACCCAGTACTTC.

This sequence joins TRBV7-9 and TRBJ1-5; no firm D call. The ends were cut back, 4 bases at V and 4 bases at J, with 11 bases in the middle. The CDR3 has 14 residues. Germline assignment: CDR1 SEHNR and CDR2 FQNEAQ (reference sequence). CDR3 in DNA: TGTGCCAGCAGCTCATCGTTTTTGAATCAGCCCCAGCATTTT. Residues: CASSSSFLNQPQHF.